This T cell receptor (beta chain) was identified in a study of cytomegalovirus exposure and HLA in healthy donors. PCR amplification relied on 60 Vbeta primers (plus 13 Jbeta primers). TCRdb's table, derived via immunoSEQ multiplex PCR, lists solely in-frame clones and lacks some. The sample carries about 140,000 clones, roughly 78% recorded once. The sample holds a few counts of this clone. The CDR3 totals 17 residues. The genes are TRBV21-1 and TRBJ2-7; whether TRBD2, the table's D call, matches the DNA was not checked. TRBV21-1 is a pseudogene. Sequencing input: PBMCs. The TCR was taken from a female donor in good health and CMV-seronegative. The DNA for the CDR3 is TGTGCCAGCAGCAAGGGACTAGCGCCATGGCTCTCCTACGAGCAGTACTTC. Translated: CASSKGLAPWLSYEQYF.